A selection of T cell receptor beta chains follows, all from one sample in a study of cytomegalovirus exposure and HLA in healthy donors. The protocol was immunoSEQ multiplex PCR, while the TCRdb copy is restricted to in-frame clones and leaves out a portion. The sample yields about 130,000 clones, around 80% seen once. Material: PBMCs. The source of these receptors is a man aged 35 to 55 in good health and CMV-seropositive. CDR3s include the opening cysteine and the closing phenylalanine or tryptophan. The D gene is left open where the match is weak. Rows may omit the clone size; those that give it use once, few, many or a size class.

>few|TRBD2|TRBJ2-3|TRBV6-5
TGTGCCAGCAGGCGGCTAGCGGGAACGTTAGATACGCAGTATTTT
CASRRLAGTLDTQYF
>-|-|TRBJ2-3|TRBV2
TGTGCCAGCAGACTCGAGACTTATACGCAGTATTTT
CASRLETYTQYF
>few|TRBD2|TRBJ2-7|TRBV7-9
TGTTCCAGCAATCCCGGGACTAGCGCTTCCTACGAGCAGTACTTC
CSSNPGTSASYEQYF
>few|-|TRBJ1-5|TRBV2
TGTGCCAGCAGACGGGACACCAATCAGCCCCAGCATTTT
CASRRDTNQPQHF
>-|-|TRBJ2-3|TRBV2
TGTGCCAGCAGTGTATTAATAGCTTTTGATACGCAGTATTTT
CASSVLIAFDTQYF
>-|TRBD2|TRBJ2-3|TRBV2
TGTGCCAGCAGTGGGACCCTAGCGGGGTCCACAGATACGCAGTATTTT
CASSGTLAGSTDTQYF
>-|TRBD2|TRBJ2-3|TRBV15
TGTGCCACCAGCAGTGGGGGACTAGCGGGAGGGAGCACAGATACGCAGTATTTT
CATSSGGLAGGSTDTQYF
>few|TRBD1|TRBJ1-5|TRBV7-8
TGTGCCAGCAGCTGGACAGGGGGAAAGGAGCCCCAGCATTTT
CASSWTGGKEPQHF
>-|TRBD2|TRBJ2-7|TRBV5-8
TGTGCCAGCAGCCCGGGGCTAGCGGGAGCTTCCTACGAGCAGTACTTC
CASSPGLAGASYEQYF
>-|TRBD2|TRBJ2-1|TRBV6-1
TGTGCCAGCAGTGCCCTATGGGGGCGGGAGGTCTACAATGAGCAGTTCTTC
CASSALWGREVYNEQFF
>few|TRBD1|TRBJ1-1|TRBV14
TGTGCCAGCAGCCTTCTGCGTACACACAGGGGACAACCCACTGAAGCTTTCTTT
CASSLLRTHRGQPTEAFF
>-|TRBD2|TRBJ2-3|TRBV5-8
TGTGCCAGCAGCTTAGCGGGAGGGATCGCAGATACGCAGTATTTT
CASSLAGGIADTQYF
>-|-|TRBJ2-2|TRBV27
TGTGCCAGCAGTGCGATCGGGGAGCTGTTTTTT
CASSAIGELFF
>-|-|TRBJ1-2|TRBV19
TGTGCCAGTAGTACTGCGGGCAATACGGGGGGCTACACCTTC
CASSTAGNTGGYTF
>-|-|TRBJ2-7|TRBV11-3
TGTGCCAGCAGCTTGTTCGGGGGCGAGCAGTACTTC
CASSLFGGEQYF
>-|-|TRBJ1-2|TRBV6-1
TGTGCCAGCAGTGAACGGGGGGACTATGGCTACACCTTC
CASSERGDYGYTF
>-|-|TRBJ2-7|TRBV7-9
TGTGCCAGCAGCCGACTAGTAAACGAGCAGTACTTC
CASSRLVNEQYF
>-|TRBD2|TRBJ2-1|TRBV5-1
TGCGCCAGCAGCCCTCAGGCTAGCGGATACAATGAGCAGTTCTTC
CASSPQASGYNEQFF
>-|TRBD1|TRBJ1-6|TRBV2
TGTGCCAGCAGACCGGACAGGGCGGGGAATTCACCCCTCCACTTT
CASRPDRAGNSPLHF
>-|TRBD2|TRBJ2-3|TRBV5-1
TGCGCCAGCAGCCACGGGACTAGCGGGAGGGGGGATACGCAGTATTTT
CASSHGTSGRGDTQYF
>-|-|TRBJ1-1|TRBV19
TGTGCCAGTAGTACCCTCGGGGTACGAGGTGAAGCTTTCTTT
CASSTLGVRGEAFF
>-|TRBD2|TRBJ2-5|TRBV28
TGTGCCAGCAGTGGTGCCGTTCCCGGGACTAGCGATTTTTGGGTGGAGACCCAGTACTTC
CASSGAVPGTSDFWVETQYF
>few|-|TRBJ2-2|TRBV6-6
TGTGCCAGCAGTTACTCGACCAGCGGAGACACCGGGGAGCTGTTTTTT
CASSYSTSGDTGELFF
>-|TRBD2|TRBJ2-1|TRBV27
TGTGCCAGCAGTTTGCTGAAGAGCGGGATCATGATCAATGAGCAGTTCTTC
CASSLLKSGIMINEQFF
>-|TRBD2|TRBJ2-1|TRBV4-1
TGCGCCAGCAGCCAAGTAGGGCGGGAGAACAATGAGCAGTTCTTC
CASSQVGRENNEQFF
>-|-|TRBJ1-5|TRBV27
TGTGCCAGCAGTTTATCGGGGGGGCGCGATCAGCCCCAGCATTTT
CASSLSGGRDQPQHF
>-|-|TRBJ2-3|TRBV6-6
TGTGCCAGCAGTGTCCGGGCGGCAGGGATGTCAGATACGCAGTATTTT
CASSVRAAGMSDTQYF
>-|TRBD1|TRBJ1-1|TRBV10-1
TGCGCCAGCAGTGAGCTAAGCGGGACAGGGACGGACACTGAAGCTTTCTTT
CASSELSGTGTDTEAFF
>-|TRBD1|TRBJ2-1|TRBV4-1
TGCGCCAGCAGCCGAGGGACTGGACAGGGTCAAGTGGATGAGCAGTTCTTC
CASSRGTGQGQVDEQFF
>-|TRBD1|TRBJ1-2|TRBV28
TGTGCCAGCAGGTCACAGGGGCTCAACTATGGCTACACCTTC
CASRSQGLNYGYTF
>-|-|TRBJ1-4|TRBV27
TGTGCCAGCAGTTTCGGCAGGGAGGGTGAAAAACTGTTTTTT
CASSFGREGEKLFF
>once|TRBD1|TRBJ2-3|TRBV5-4
TGTGCCAGCAGTCAAAACCGGGACAGGGATTTTGATACGCAGTATTTT
CASSQNRDRDFDTQYF
>-|-|TRBJ1-3|TRBV7-3
TGTGCCAGCAGCTTAAGCGGGCCTAACTCTGGAAACACCATATATTTT
CASSLSGPNSGNTIYF
>once|-|TRBJ1-3|TRBV6-1
TGTGCCAGCAGTGAAGCGATCGCACTCTCTGGAAACACCATATATTTT
CASSEAIALSGNTIYF
>-|-|TRBJ1-1|TRBV27
TGTGCCAGCAGTTTATTAGGGTCGGGGTCCACTGAAGCTTTCTTT
CASSLLGSGSTEAFF
>-|-|TRBJ2-5|TRBV10-3
TGTGCCACATCGGGAACGGAGACCCAGTACTTC
CATSGTETQYF
>-|-|TRBJ2-5|TRBV21-1
TGTGCCAGCAGCACAGGACAGGGGGGAGAGGCCCAGTACTTC
CASSTGQGGEAQYF
>-|-|TRBJ1-1|TRBV4-1
TGCGCCAGCAGCCCTGTTTCAGGCACTGAAGCTTTCTTT
CASSPVSGTEAFF
>-|-|TRBJ2-5|TRBV19
TGTGCCAGTAGTATTCAAGTCAGTCAAGAGACCCAGTACTTC
CASSIQVSQETQYF
>few|-|TRBJ1-2|TRBV27
TGTGCCAGCAGCCCGGAGGGCCTATATGGCTACACCTTC
CASSPEGLYGYTF
>-|-|TRBJ1-1|TRBV14
TGTGCCAGCAGCCACCGCAACTTACAGGCTTTCTTT
CASSHRNLQAFF
>-|TRBD2|TRBJ2-1|TRBV6-5
TGTGCCAGCAGGCAGAGCGGGGACTACAATGAGCAGTTCTTC
CASRQSGDYNEQFF
>-|-|TRBJ1-4|TRBV2
TGTGCCAGCAGGACAGGACCAGAAAAACTGTTTTTT
CASRTGPEKLFF
>-|TRBD2|TRBJ2-3|TRBV10-3
TGTGCCATCAGGGGAACTAGCGGGAGAGGGGGTACGCAGTATTTT
CAIRGTSGRGGTQYF
>-|-|TRBJ1-1|TRBV5-6
TGTGCCAGCAGCCCGCGGCCCGGCACTGAAGCTTTCTTT
CASSPRPGTEAFF
>-|-|TRBJ1-2|TRBV7-9
TGTGCCAGCAGCTTAGCCAGAACACACCTGATAAACTATGGCTACACCTTC
CASSLARTHLINYGYTF
>once|TRBD2|TRBJ2-7|TRBV7-2
TGTGCCAGCAGTTCGCCACCCGGGACTAGCGGGAGCTCCTACGAGCAGTACTTC
CASSSPPGTSGSSYEQYF
>-|TRBD1|TRBJ1-4|TRBV29-1
TGCAGCGTTCTGTCAGGGGGTGAAAAACTGTTTTTT
CSVLSGGEKLFF
>-|-|TRBJ1-2|TRBV5-6
TGTGCCAGCAGCCGTCGGAGAAACTATGGCTACACCTTC
CASSRRRNYGYTF
>-|TRBD1|TRBJ1-5|TRBV5-3
TGTGCCAGAAGCTTCGGGACAGGGGGCAATCAGCCCCAGCATTTT
CARSFGTGGNQPQHF
>-|TRBD2|TRBJ2-5|TRBV5-1
TGCGCCAGCAGCTCGGGACTAGCTGGGGCGGCCCAGTACTTC
CASSSGLAGAAQYF
>-|-|TRBJ1-5|TRBV27
TGTGCCAGCAGTTTATGGTTCAGACAGCCCCAGCATTTT
CASSLWFRQPQHF
>few|TRBD2|TRBJ2-5|TRBV13
TGTGCCAGCAGCCGGCGGACTAGCGGCCAAGAGACCCAGTACTTC
CASSRRTSGQETQYF